This T cell receptor beta chain was obtained from a study of OX40 agonist ivuxolimab in advanced cancers. Study-wide findings and caveats: Clonal expansion in partial responders at 0.1-3.0 mg/kg ranked among the lowest. At 0.1 to 3.0 mg/kg, clonal expansion of CD4+ and CD8+ blood T cells had occurred by week 6. Low levels of normalized T-cell clonal expansion also appeared in some nonresponders.

Patients were excluded for autoimmune disease history or systemic immunosuppression. Profiling relied on immunoSEQ multiplex PCR, and the TCRdb table lists in-frame clones only, not all of them. The profile shows approximately 60,000 clones, 84% of them singletons. At least ten counts were recorded for this clone. No antigen is known for it. V was clipped by 2 bases and J by 3 bases; unmatched bases: 15. Germline V lookup: CDR1 KGHSH, CDR2 LQKENI. CDR3 length: 19 amino acids. The source is an adult with an advanced solid tumor such as melanoma, head and neck, liver or kidney cancer. The J gene is TRBJ2-7, the V gene TRBV18; 11 bases are a match to TRBD2. The sequenced sample was CD4+ or CD8+ T cells sorted from blood, obtained in a trial of the OX40 agonist ivuxolimab. The CDR3 region has the DNA TGTGCCAGCTCACCAAATCTTAGCGGGGGGGCCAAATTTATCTACGAGCAGTACTTC. Encoded protein: CASSPNLSGGAKFIYEQYF.